The count of the clone carrying this T cell receptor (beta chain) is one. This record belongs to a study of blood T cell repertoires in COVID-19. Study at large: Both acute and convalescent COVID-19 samples were obtained from the United States, Italy and Spain. PBMCs, B-cell-depleted T cells, or T cells were the source of the cDNA or gDNA that made up the material.

How the authors handled the data: Nucleated cell number was recorded as an estimate derived from reference gene primer amplification. Data came from immunoSEQ multiplex PCR; TCRdb stores just in-frame clones and leaves some out. V and J calls and clone size are given by that table; D and trimming were obtained from the DNA. Of tens of thousands of clones listed, about 87% are singletons. The source is a human donor in a cohort sampled during active COVID-19. Sequencing was performed on peripheral blood.

The CDR3 here is CATSENPGQTLQETQYF. The CDR3 DNA follows: TGTGCCACCAGTGAAAACCCGGGACAGACTCTACAAGAGACCCAGTACTTC. The chain is built from TRBV24-1 and TRBJ2-5; the match to TRBD1 covers 7 bases. Per germline, CDR1 KGHDR and CDR2 SFDVKD. The CDR3 extends over 17 amino acids. With V trimmed by 4 bases and J by 2 bases, 12 bases remained unmatched.